Reported below is one T cell receptor (beta chain). Its antigen is currently not known. No base qualities exist here, and no much larger clone lies one base off it. The data stem from a study of shared T cell receptors in the human thymus listed by TCRdb under 2021. A note on the overall study: The study examined how self-reactive, shared T-cell receptor alpha chains are generated in the human thymus.

Deletion took 0 bases off V and 3 bases off J, with a span of 8 bases between the germline ends. The germline V gene specifies LGHNA as CDR1 and YSLEER as CDR2. The CDR3, cysteine through phenylalanine, is 14 amino acids long. Just the 42-base CDR3 DNA is kept, in frame starting at base 1. Library preparation used the immunoSEQ multiplex PCR assay. TCRdb holds this immuneACCESS table with in-frame rearrangements only. Some clones are missing; in checked studies, unresolved V genes explain under half, and the rest has no known cause. This sample gives hundreds of thousands of clones in total; 70% to 90% of them show up just once. The ten largest clonotypes hold 0.0094% of the sample. This sample also appeared in a second study, on human thymus T cells. The second study also describes: In Finland, the donors were immunologically healthy infants who were having open corrective cardiac surgery for congenital heart defects. Thymus tissue was collected as surgical resects that were removed during corrective cardiac surgery. Both the thymic and the peripheral blood repertoires appeared to show biased V and J gene segment usage. The related research found that thymic TCR repertoires overlapped highly between unrelated individuals. TCR alpha and beta repertoires from fewer than ten infant thymus samples and a few related peripheral blood samples were characterized in the study. Donor ages ranged from 7 to 244 days, and the cohort comprised five to seven male and two female infants. Thymocytes were released mechanically from tissue and stored at -70 °C as pellets of 10-30 million cells. A QIAsymphony instrument was used to extract genomic DNA from the frozen cell pellets. TCRB and TCRAD loci were amplified from a standardized quantity of quality-controlled genomic DNA using the immunoSEQ multiplex PCR assay. Amplicons spanned the V(D)J region at a length sufficient to cover the CDR3 and identify V and J genes. The commercial immunoSEQ service was used to sequence amplicons on an Illumina platform. Primer bias and sequencing errors were corrected as previously described, and TCRAD and TCRB were defined on the basis of the IMGT database. The repertoires were analysed using immunoSEQ Analyzer 3.0 and VDJTools for basic statistics, V/J segment usage, diversity estimates, rarefaction and pairwise overlap. Diversity was estimated with Chao1, ChaoE, Efron-Thisted, Shannon and inverse Simpson indices, and also on datasets down-sampled to the smallest sample. For repertoire overlap, CDR3 nucleotide sequence, V gene and J gene had to match strictly, and clustering was done by Jaccard-based multidimensional scaling. Thymus samples yielded on average about 810,000 unique TCRB clonotypes, compared with around 84,000 from blood samples.

The TCR originated in a boy younger than two with a congenital heart defect. Donor details come from another sample of the same person, matched by shared clones. Sequencing was done on a sample of thymocytes. The rearranged segments are TRBV4-3 and TRBJ2-5, and perhaps TRBD1 as D gene, on 6 matching bases. The nucleotides are TGCGCCAGCAGCCAAGAAACAGGGAAAGAGACCCAGTACTTC. Translated, this gives CASSQETGKETQYF.